These T cell receptor beta chains were read from a single sample in a study of T cell responses to AZD1222 COVID-19 vaccine. Here immunoSEQ multiplex PCR was the method, and the copy in TCRdb shows in-frame clones only, minus some. The data show about 110,000 clones, with about 95% seen just once and 2.9% held by the top ten. Sequenced material: peripheral blood, taken 28 days after the second AZD1222 dose. Receptors originate from an adult who received the AZD1222 COVID-19 vaccine. Each CDR3 is given with its conserved first and last residue. The D gene is left open where the match is weak. Clone size is stated in some rows and not others, as once, few, many or a class when expanded.

cdr3_aa cdr3_nt clone_size d_call j_call v_call
CASSQDVNRPSEAFF TGCGCCAGCAGCCAAGATGTCAACCGTCCATCAGAAGCTTTCTTT once NA TRBJ1-1 TRBV4-1
CASSRTSGSGGELFF TGTGCCAGCAGCCGGACTAGCGGGAGCGGCGGGGAGCTGTTTTTT NA TRBD2 TRBJ2-2 TRBV9
CASSPLPVYEQYF TGTGCCAGCAGCCCGCTTCCAGTATACGAGCAGTACTTC NA NA TRBJ2-7 TRBV7-9
CASSEARGGPFRQFF TGTGCCAGCAGTGAAGCGAGGGGGGGCCCGTTCAGGCAGTTCTTC NA NA TRBJ2-1 TRBV6-1
CASSLGTENTGELFF TGCGCCAGCAGCTTGGGGACAGAGAACACCGGGGAGCTGTTTTTT NA NA TRBJ2-2 TRBV5-1
CSYMRGSRPDGYTF TGCAGTTATATGAGGGGTAGCAGGCCCGATGGCTACACCTTC NA NA TRBJ1-2 TRBV29-1
CASSSRDRGMDTQYF TGTGCCAGCAGCTCCCGGGACAGGGGGATGGATACGCAGTATTTT NA TRBD1 TRBJ2-3 TRBV3-1/TRBV3-2
CASSHRGAALRPNTGELFF TGTGCCAGCAGCCACCGGGGGGCAGCCTTAAGGCCGAACACCGGGGAGCTGTTTTTT few NA TRBJ2-2 TRBV5-4
CASSIGPGGRTEAFF TGTGCCAGTAGTATAGGTCCAGGGGGAAGGACTGAAGCTTTCTTT NA TRBD1 TRBJ1-1 TRBV19
CASSLPPGQETQYF TGTGCCAGCAGCTTACCGCCAGGGCAAGAGACCCAGTACTTC NA NA TRBJ2-5 TRBV7-2
CASSPIEGTGFEGEKLFF TGTGCCAGCAGTCCAATTGAAGGTACAGGGTTTGAGGGAGAAAAACTGTTTTTT NA NA TRBJ1-4 TRBV27
CASSGYDRGTEAFF TGTGCCAGCAGCGGGTACGACAGAGGGACTGAAGCTTTCTTT NA NA TRBJ1-1 TRBV7-6
CASSLDRTYGYTF TGTGCCAGCAGTTTAGACAGGACCTATGGCTACACCTTC NA NA TRBJ1-2 TRBV12-3/TRBV12-4
CAGSWARRSDTEAFF TGTGCCGGTTCCTGGGCCCGAAGGTCCGACACTGAAGCTTTCTTT few NA TRBJ1-1 TRBV6-4
CASRIRRDRPHEQFF TGTGCCAGCAGAATACGAAGGGACCGCCCCCATGAGCAGTTCTTC NA NA TRBJ2-1 TRBV27
CASSYRDRVSPLHF TGTGCCAGCAGCTACCGGGACAGGGTTTCACCCCTCCACTTT NA TRBD1 TRBJ1-6 TRBV7-2
CAAGPDPSNGQPQHF TGTGCCGCGGGACCGGACCCTTCAAATGGTCAGCCCCAGCATTTT NA NA TRBJ1-5 TRBV24-1